A selection of T cell receptor beta chains follows, all from one sample in a study of T cell responses to AZD1222 COVID-19 vaccine. Here immunoSEQ multiplex PCR was the method, and the copy in TCRdb shows in-frame clones only, minus some. The sample shows 40,000 to 55,000 clones, around 80% of them seen only once. The starting material was peripheral blood, obtained on day 0 of AZD1222 vaccination. The receptors stem from an adult in good health. Both conserved end residues are part of each CDR3. A D gene is named only where the DNA matches it firmly. For some rows the clone size is stated as once, few or many, or as a class when expanded; others skip it.

CDR3 DNA: TGTGCCAGCAGCTTTTCCGGGCGGGGAGGTAGGACCCAGTACTTC; CDR3 protein: CASSFSGRGGRTQYF; D gene: NA; clone size: NA; J gene: TRBJ2-5; V gene: TRBV7-9; CDR3 length: 15
CDR3 DNA: TGTGCCAGCAGTTACTCGAGGTGGACAATCGAGCAGTACTTC; CDR3 protein: CASSYSRWTIEQYF; D gene: NA; clone size: once; J gene: TRBJ2-7; V gene: TRBV6-5; CDR3 length: 14
CDR3 DNA: TGTGCCAGCAGCGGGGATACGGGACTTTTCGCTGAAGCTTTCTTT; CDR3 protein: CASSGDTGLFAEAFF; D gene: NA; clone size: NA; J gene: TRBJ1-1; V gene: TRBV11-1; CDR3 length: 15
CDR3 DNA: TGCAGCGTTGAACAGATTGAAGCTTTCTTT; CDR3 protein: CSVEQIEAFF; D gene: NA; clone size: NA; J gene: TRBJ1-1; V gene: TRBV29-1; CDR3 length: 10
CDR3 DNA: TGTGCCACCAGTGATCCCCGGGCCACCGGGTGGGGACAGGCACACGAGCAGTTCTTC; CDR3 protein: CATSDPRATGWGQAHEQFF; D gene: TRBD1; clone size: NA; J gene: TRBJ2-1; V gene: TRBV24-1; CDR3 length: 19
CDR3 DNA: TGTGCCAGCAGCCAAGTCCGTAATTCACCCCTCCACTTT; CDR3 protein: CASSQVRNSPLHF; D gene: NA; clone size: few; J gene: TRBJ1-6; V gene: TRBV4-2; CDR3 length: 13
CDR3 DNA: TGTGCCAGTAGTATAGGCCCGTACATGCCCTACAATGAGCAGTTCTTC; CDR3 protein: CASSIGPYMPYNEQFF; D gene: NA; clone size: few; J gene: TRBJ2-1; V gene: TRBV19; CDR3 length: 16
CDR3 DNA: TGTGCCAGCAGCCTCATCACAGATACGCAGTATTTT; CDR3 protein: CASSLITDTQYF; D gene: NA; clone size: NA; J gene: TRBJ2-3; V gene: TRBV14; CDR3 length: 12
CDR3 DNA: TGTGCCAGCTCGCCGACATCAACTAATGAAAAACTGTTTTTT; CDR3 protein: CASSPTSTNEKLFF; D gene: NA; clone size: NA; J gene: TRBJ1-4; V gene: TRBV25-1; CDR3 length: 14
CDR3 DNA: TGTGCCAGCAGCTTGGGGGTCTCGGATACTGAAGCTTTCTTT; CDR3 protein: CASSLGVSDTEAFF; D gene: NA; clone size: once; J gene: TRBJ1-1; V gene: TRBV5-6; CDR3 length: 14
CDR3 DNA: TGTGCCAGCAGTCCGAGGACGGGAAACACTGAAGCTTTCTTT; CDR3 protein: CASSPRTGNTEAFF; D gene: NA; clone size: NA; J gene: TRBJ1-1; V gene: TRBV6-5; CDR3 length: 14
CDR3 DNA: TGTGCCACCACGTACACAGGGGGTGGCTACACCTTC; CDR3 protein: CATTYTGGGYTF; D gene: TRBD1; clone size: NA; J gene: TRBJ1-2; V gene: TRBV6-5; CDR3 length: 12
CDR3 DNA: TGTGCCAGCAGCCCGGGACTAGCATCCGATACGCAGTATTTT; CDR3 protein: CASSPGLASDTQYF; D gene: TRBD2; clone size: NA; J gene: TRBJ2-3; V gene: TRBV7-3; CDR3 length: 14
CDR3 DNA: TGTGCCAGCAGCTCGACTAGCGGGGCCTCCTACGAGCAGTACTTC; CDR3 protein: CASSSTSGASYEQYF; D gene: TRBD2; clone size: NA; J gene: TRBJ2-7; V gene: TRBV11-3; CDR3 length: 15
CDR3 DNA: TGTGCCAGCAGCATCGCAAGGGATCAGCCCCAGCATTTT; CDR3 protein: CASSIARDQPQHF; D gene: NA; clone size: few; J gene: TRBJ1-5; V gene: TRBV7-3; CDR3 length: 13
CDR3 DNA: TGCGCCAGCAGCTTGGGCGGGGAGCAGTACTTC; CDR3 protein: CASSLGGEQYF; D gene: NA; clone size: NA; J gene: TRBJ2-7; V gene: TRBV5-1; CDR3 length: 11
CDR3 DNA: TGTGCCAGCAAGGGACAGGCGAACACTGAAGCTTTCTTT; CDR3 protein: CASKGQANTEAFF; D gene: TRBD1; clone size: NA; J gene: TRBJ1-1; V gene: TRBV5-4; CDR3 length: 13
CDR3 DNA: TGTGCCAGCAGCGATACTCCCCCCAGGGGGGTGGTTGCAACTAATGAAAAACTGTTTTTT; CDR3 protein: CASSDTPPRGVVATNEKLFF; D gene: TRBD1; clone size: NA; J gene: TRBJ1-4; V gene: TRBV6-6; CDR3 length: 20
CDR3 DNA: TGTGCCAGCAGTTTATCACCTACAGGGGTCGTTGGCTACACCTTC; CDR3 protein: CASSLSPTGVVGYTF; D gene: TRBD1; clone size: medium-sized; J gene: TRBJ1-2; V gene: TRBV27; CDR3 length: 15
CDR3 DNA: TGTGCCAGCAGCTTAGGCCGGGGCGCAGATACGCAGTATTTT; CDR3 protein: CASSLGRGADTQYF; D gene: NA; clone size: NA; J gene: TRBJ2-3; V gene: TRBV11-3; CDR3 length: 14
CDR3 DNA: TGCGCCAGCAGCCGAAACGCCGGGGGTTCGGAGACCCAGTACTTC; CDR3 protein: CASSRNAGGSETQYF; D gene: NA; clone size: NA; J gene: TRBJ2-5; V gene: TRBV5-1; CDR3 length: 15
CDR3 DNA: TGTGCCAGTAGTTCGTACAGGGAGCAAACTAATGAAAAACTGTTTTTT; CDR3 protein: CASSSYREQTNEKLFF; D gene: NA; clone size: NA; J gene: TRBJ1-4; V gene: TRBV19; CDR3 length: 16
CDR3 DNA: TGTGCCAGCAGTTTATTGGGTCGAAGGTACGAGCAGTACTTC; CDR3 protein: CASSLLGRRYEQYF; D gene: NA; clone size: NA; J gene: TRBJ2-7; V gene: TRBV27; CDR3 length: 14
CDR3 DNA: TGTGCCAGCAGTTATGGTCGGGCAGGATATCCAATGGAGCAGTTCTTC; CDR3 protein: CASSYGRAGYPMEQFF; D gene: NA; clone size: NA; J gene: TRBJ2-1; V gene: TRBV27; CDR3 length: 16
CDR3 DNA: TGTGCCAGCAGCCATACCCCAACCTATACAGGGGGTTCTTACGAGCAGTACTTC; CDR3 protein: CASSHTPTYTGGSYEQYF; D gene: TRBD1; clone size: NA; J gene: TRBJ2-7; V gene: TRBV5-4; CDR3 length: 18
CDR3 DNA: TGTGCCAGCAGGCCCGGGACGGGACTAGGAAACACCATATATTTT; CDR3 protein: CASRPGTGLGNTIYF; D gene: NA; clone size: NA; J gene: TRBJ1-3; V gene: TRBV6-5; CDR3 length: 15
CDR3 DNA: TGTGCCAGCAGCTTCTCCCAAGATTTCAATCAGCCCCAGCATTTT; CDR3 protein: CASSFSQDFNQPQHF; D gene: NA; clone size: NA; J gene: TRBJ1-5; V gene: TRBV7-2; CDR3 length: 15
CDR3 DNA: TGTGCCAGCAGTTTGAGCAGGGGAGCCGGGGAGCTGTTTTTT; CDR3 protein: CASSLSRGAGELFF; D gene: NA; clone size: NA; J gene: TRBJ2-2; V gene: TRBV6-5; CDR3 length: 14
CDR3 DNA: TGTGCCAGCAGTCCTCGGGACGGGGGGAGCGAGCAGTACTTC; CDR3 protein: CASSPRDGGSEQYF; D gene: TRBD2; clone size: NA; J gene: TRBJ2-7; V gene: TRBV27; CDR3 length: 14
CDR3 DNA: TGTGCCAGTAGTCAAGGACAGGGGAGCGGCTACACCTTC; CDR3 protein: CASSQGQGSGYTF; D gene: TRBD1; clone size: NA; J gene: TRBJ1-2; V gene: TRBV19; CDR3 length: 13
CDR3 DNA: TGTGCCAGCAGCCGTACAGGTGGGAATTCAGAAGCTTTCTTT; CDR3 protein: CASSRTGGNSEAFF; D gene: NA; clone size: few; J gene: TRBJ1-1; V gene: TRBV7-3; CDR3 length: 14
CDR3 DNA: TGTGCCACCAGCACAGACGGCTACGAGCAGTACTTC; CDR3 protein: CATSTDGYEQYF; D gene: NA; clone size: NA; J gene: TRBJ2-7; V gene: TRBV15; CDR3 length: 12
CDR3 DNA: TGTGCCAGCAGCCCCCCGGACAGGCAAGCTTTCTTT; CDR3 protein: CASSPPDRQAFF; D gene: TRBD1; clone size: NA; J gene: TRBJ1-1; V gene: TRBV7-8; CDR3 length: 12
CDR3 DNA: TGTGCCAGCAGCACCTACACGAATGAAAAACTGTTTTTT; CDR3 protein: CASSTYTNEKLFF; D gene: NA; clone size: NA; J gene: TRBJ1-4; V gene: TRBV7-2; CDR3 length: 13
CDR3 DNA: TGTGCCAGCAGCTTTAATAGCAATCAGCCCCAGCATTTT; CDR3 protein: CASSFNSNQPQHF; D gene: NA; clone size: NA; J gene: TRBJ1-5; V gene: TRBV11-2; CDR3 length: 13
CDR3 DNA: TGTGCCAGCGGAGTAGAGTATAATTCACCCCTCCACTTT; CDR3 protein: CASGVEYNSPLHF; D gene: NA; clone size: NA; J gene: TRBJ1-6; V gene: TRBV6-5; CDR3 length: 13
CDR3 DNA: TGCGCCAGCAGCTTGGTTTTAGGGCGAGGCAACAATGAGCAGTTCTTC; CDR3 protein: CASSLVLGRGNNEQFF; D gene: NA; clone size: NA; J gene: TRBJ2-1; V gene: TRBV5-1; CDR3 length: 16